The 13 T cell receptor beta chains below all came from one sample that was sequenced in a study of T-cell memory formation after mild COVID-19. MiXCR, applied by TCRdb to the 5' RACE reads, yields one record per CDR3 protein. The table records about 350,000 distinct CDR3 sequences, roughly 15% of them present only once. Sequenced material: PBMCs or a T cell subset sorted from them (not recorded which). The receptor set was obtained from a man aged 18 to 30 who had mild COVID-19 (a few samples of this study predate the infection). Cell type and time point are not known.

This chain links TRBV7-2 with TRBJ2-1; perhaps D is TRBD1 or TRBD2 (6 bases each). The V end was cut by 4 bases, the J end by 10 bases, with 14 bases between. The CDR3 is 13 amino acids. Per germline, CDR1 SGHTA and CDR2 FQGNSA. The CDR3 is CASSSQQGGEQFF. The DNA for the CDR3 is TGTGCCAGCAGCTCCCAACAGGGAGGCGAGCAGTTCTTC.

V gene TRBV7-2 combines with J gene TRBJ2-7; TRBD1 matches 10 bases. The CDR3 length is 16 residues. Germline CDR1 SGHTA, CDR2 FQGNSA. V lost 5 bases to trimming and J lost 4 bases; unmatched junction nucleotides: 11. CDR3 coding DNA: TGTGCCAGCAGCCCACCCTGGGGGACAGGGGTTTACGAGCAGTACTTC. Its protein product is CASSPPWGTGVYEQYF.

The V and J genes are TRBV20-1 and TRBJ2-3; TRBD2 aligns across 8 bases. The CDR3 runs 18 residues. V gave up 4 bases and J gave up 4 bases; unmatched junction bases: 19. The V gene's germline CDR1 is DFQATT and CDR2 SNEGSKA (reference sequence). This CDR3 is CSATQRPRTSSYSDTQYF. CDR3 in DNA: TGCAGTGCTACCCAGAGACCGCGGACTAGCTCGTATTCAGATACGCAGTATTTT.

The chain carries TRBV5-1 and TRBJ2-5, with TRBD2 matching 10 bases. The CDR3 length is 15 residues. Germline V gives CDR1 SGHRS, CDR2 YFSETQ. The V segment lost 7 bases and the J segment 3 bases; nucleotides outside the gene matches: 9. In DNA, the CDR3 is TGCGCCAGCGGCATAGCGGGGGGATGGGAAGAGACCCAGTACTTC. It encodes CASGIAGGWEETQYF. The whole variable domain, filled in from reference TRBV5-1 and TRBJ2-5, reads KAGVTQTPRYLIKTRGQQVTLSCSPISGHRSVSWYQQTPGQGLQFLFEYFSETQRNKGNFPGRFSGRQFSNSRSEMNVSTLELGDSALYLCASGIAGGWEETQYFGPGTRLLVL.

J is TRBJ2-5 and V is TRBV5-1, with a possible D match to TRBD1 (5 bases). There are 13 residues in the CDR3. Per germline, CDR1 SGHRS and CDR2 YFSETQ. V was shortened by 3 bases and J by 4 bases, with 10 bases between the two germline ends. The CDR3 DNA reads as TGCGCCAGCAGCTCGGACAAACCAGAGACCCAGTACTTC. Protein: CASSSDKPETQYF.

CDR3 sequence reads: CASSGTRPHQETQYF. In DNA form, the CDR3 reads TGTGCCAGCAGTGGAACTAGACCCCACCAAGAGACCCAGTACTTC. The chain links TRBV7-9 to TRBJ2-5; a weak D match, TRBD2 (5 bases). The CDR3 totals 15 residues. V lost 6 bases, J lost 0 bases, and 14 bases lay in between. Germline-derived CDR1 and CDR2 are SEHNR and FQNEAQ (reference sequence).

This clonotype was counted a few times. The chain links TRBV27 to TRBJ1-1; D gene uncertain. Germline-derived CDR1 and CDR2 are MNHEY and SMNVEV (reference sequence). This CDR3 region has 14 residues. The V and J ends lost 2 bases and 5 bases respectively, with 12 bases between them. The CDR3 DNA reads TGTGCCAGCAGTTTAGCGGCCCTGGGAACTGAAGCTTTCTTT. Translation gives CASSLAALGTEAFF.

This rearrangement joins TRBV7-6 to TRBJ1-6, with 9 bases aligning to TRBD1. After removal of 5 bases from V and 10 bases from J, the junction contained 6 bases not matched to a gene. Per the germline V gene, CDR1 is SGHVS and CDR2 is FNYEAQ. The length of the CDR3 is 14 residues. This chain's CDR3 is CASSPDRGRSPLHF. CDR3 coding DNA: TGTGCCAGCAGCCCGGACAGGGGTCGATCACCCCTCCACTTT.

The CDR3 is CASSGAGTDSNQPQHF. The CDR3 coding sequence is TGTGCCAGCAGCGGAGCCGGGACAGATAGCAATCAGCCCCAGCATTTT. J is TRBJ1-5 and V is TRBV7-9; 7 bases fit TRBD1. The CDR3 has 16 amino acids. CDR1 is SEHNR, CDR2 FQNEAQ, per germline (reference sequence). After removal of 5 bases from V and 0 bases from J, the junction contained 7 bases not matched to a gene.

This clonotype was counted a single time. The chain couples TRBV7-9 to TRBJ2-1; D is perhaps TRBD2 (6 bases). Trimming took 5 bases from V and 7 from J, leaving 12 bases between them. In germline, CDR1 is SEHNR, CDR2 FQNEAQ (reference sequence). CDR3 length equals 13 residues. In nucleotides, the CDR3 is TGTGCCAGCAGCGCGGGATGGTCGAATGAGCAGTTCTTC. Amino acid sequence: CASSAGWSNEQFF.

The chain has TRBV6-6 and TRBJ2-3, with 9 bases that match TRBD2. The germline V gene has CDR1 MNHNY and CDR2 SVGAGI (reference sequence). This CDR3 has 15 residues. J was trimmed by 3 bases and V by 7 bases; bases with no gene match: 8. CDR3 protein: CASTRGGAGTDTQYF. CDR3 DNA sequence: TGTGCCAGCACCCGCGGGGGGGCAGGAACAGATACGCAGTATTTT.

A few counts support this clonotype. The rearrangement links TRBV21-1 to TRBJ2-5. TRBV21-1 is flagged as a pseudogene. CDR3 size: 14 residues. The CDR3 here is CASINKVGKETQYF. CDR3 sequence (DNA): TGTGCCAGCATCAACAAAGTTGGGAAAGAGACCCAGTACTTC.

This clonotype was counted ten times or more. The chain has TRBV5-5 and TRBJ1-1; TRBD1 matches 7 bases. The CDR3 contains 15 residues. J gave up 3 bases and V 2 bases, and 7 bases lay outside the gene matches. The germline gives CDR1 SGHKS, CDR2 YYEKEE (reference sequence). The CDR3 loop is CASSLVTGMYTEAFF. Written as DNA, the CDR3 is TGTGCCAGCAGCTTAGTGACAGGGATGTACACTGAAGCTTTCTTT.